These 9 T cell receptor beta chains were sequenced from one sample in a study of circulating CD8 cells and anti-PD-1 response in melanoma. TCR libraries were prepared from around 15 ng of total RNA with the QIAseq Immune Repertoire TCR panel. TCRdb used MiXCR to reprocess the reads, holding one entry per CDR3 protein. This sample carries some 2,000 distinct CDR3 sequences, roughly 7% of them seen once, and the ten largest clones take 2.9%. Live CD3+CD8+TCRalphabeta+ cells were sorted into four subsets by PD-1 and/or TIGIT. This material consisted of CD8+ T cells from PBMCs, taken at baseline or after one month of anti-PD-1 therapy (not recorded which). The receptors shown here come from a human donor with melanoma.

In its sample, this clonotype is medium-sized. DNA of the CDR3: TGTGCCAGTGATAGGGGGGCGCCTGGAGATACGCAGTATTTT. It specifies CASDRGAPGDTQYF. The chain joins TRBV19 to TRBJ2-3; D is perhaps TRBD1 or TRBD2 (6 bases each). The germline V gene has CDR1 LNHDA and CDR2 SQIVND (reference sequence). CDR3 size: 14 residues. Trimming took 8 bases from V and 5 from J, leaving 17 bases between them.

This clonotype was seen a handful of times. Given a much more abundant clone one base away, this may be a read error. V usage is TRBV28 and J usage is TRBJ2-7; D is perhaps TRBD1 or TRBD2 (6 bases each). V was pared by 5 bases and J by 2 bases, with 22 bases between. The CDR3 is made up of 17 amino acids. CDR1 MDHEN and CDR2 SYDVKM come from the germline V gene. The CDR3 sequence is CASSPPTGAYRAYEQYF. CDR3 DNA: TGTGCCAGCAGTCCCCCTACGGGGGCCTACCGGGCCTACGAGCAGTACTTC.

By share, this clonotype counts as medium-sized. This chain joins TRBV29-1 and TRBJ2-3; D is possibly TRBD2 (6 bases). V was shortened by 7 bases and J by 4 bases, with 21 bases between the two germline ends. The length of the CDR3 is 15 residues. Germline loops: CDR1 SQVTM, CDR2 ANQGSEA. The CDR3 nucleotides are TGCAGCGCCTACGTGGTCGGGGGAGGTTCAGATACGCAGTATTTT. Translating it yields CSAYVVGGGSDTQYF.

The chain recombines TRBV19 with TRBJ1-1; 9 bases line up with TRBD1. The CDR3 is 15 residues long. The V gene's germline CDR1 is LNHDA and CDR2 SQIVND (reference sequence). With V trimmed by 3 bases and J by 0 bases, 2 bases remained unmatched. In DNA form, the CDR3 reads TGTGCCAGTAGTATGGACAGGGGAATGAACACTGAAGCTTTCTTT. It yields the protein CASSMDRGMNTEAFF.

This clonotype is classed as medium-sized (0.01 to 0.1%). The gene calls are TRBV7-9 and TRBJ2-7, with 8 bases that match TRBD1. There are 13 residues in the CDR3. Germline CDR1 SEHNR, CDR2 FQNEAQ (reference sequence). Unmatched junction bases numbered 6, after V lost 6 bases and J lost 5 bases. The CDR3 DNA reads TGTGCCAGCAGGCCGGGACAGGTGAACGAGCAGTACTTC. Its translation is CASRPGQVNEQYF.

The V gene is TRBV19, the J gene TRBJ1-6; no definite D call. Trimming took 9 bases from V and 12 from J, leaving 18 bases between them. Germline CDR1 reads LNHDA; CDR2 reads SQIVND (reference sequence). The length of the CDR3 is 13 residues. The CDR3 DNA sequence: TGTGCCAGCGCGATGTCGGACGGTAAACCCCTCCACTTT. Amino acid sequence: CASAMSDGKPLHF.

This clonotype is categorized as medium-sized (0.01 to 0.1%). CDR3 residues: CASSPNPGQGLGAFF. CDR3 DNA sequence: TGTGCCAGCAGCCCGAATCCGGGACAGGGTTTAGGGGCTTTCTTT. The V and J genes are TRBV28 and TRBJ1-1; TRBD1 matches at 9 bases. With 6 bases clipped from V and 11 bases from J, the junction kept 16 bases outside the gene matches. This CDR3 has 15 amino acids. Germline CDR1 MDHEN, CDR2 SYDVKM. The full variable domain, in which reference TRBV28 and TRBJ1-1 provide the parts outside the CDR3, is DVKVTQSSRYLVKRTGEKVFLECVQDMDHENMFWYRQDPGLGLRLIYFSYDVKMKEKGDIPEGYSVSREKKERFSLILESASTNQTSMYLCASSPNPGQGLGAFFGQGTRLTVV.

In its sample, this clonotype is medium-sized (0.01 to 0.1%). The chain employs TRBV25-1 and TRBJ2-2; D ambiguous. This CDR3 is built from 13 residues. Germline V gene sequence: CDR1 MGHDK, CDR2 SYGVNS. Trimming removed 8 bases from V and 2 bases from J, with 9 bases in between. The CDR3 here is CASEDLNTGELFF. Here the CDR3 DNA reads TGTGCCAGCGAAGACCTAAACACCGGGGAGCTGTTTTTT.

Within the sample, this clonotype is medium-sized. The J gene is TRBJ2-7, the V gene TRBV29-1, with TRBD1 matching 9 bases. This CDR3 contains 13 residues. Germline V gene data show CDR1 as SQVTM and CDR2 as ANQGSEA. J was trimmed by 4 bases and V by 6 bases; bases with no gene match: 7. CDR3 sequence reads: CSVTGGTWYEQYF. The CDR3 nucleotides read TGCAGCGTGACAGGGGGAACTTGGTACGAGCAGTACTTC.